This TCR beta chain was captured by sequencing in a study of cytomegalovirus exposure and HLA in healthy donors. Study results and limitations: TCR beta chains associated with HLA were, in a later analysis, more clonally expanded than equally common others.

Trimming stripped 0 bases from V and 6 bases from J, with 15 bases between. The CDR3 contains 15 residues. The germline CDR1 and CDR2 sequences are SEHNR and FQNEAQ (reference sequence). In the PCR, 60 Vbeta and 13 Jbeta primers were used. Using immunoSEQ multiplex PCR, the repertoire was profiled, and TCRdb retains in-frame clones only, with some absent. The sample consists of 95,000 to 150,000 clones, over 70% of them appearing once. On this clone: The antigen is unknown.

This chain uses TRBV7-9 with TRBJ2-7; tentatively, D is TRBD1 (6 bases). The specimen was PBMCs. This TCR was recovered from a female donor in good health and CMV-seronegative. CDR3 residues: CASSLASGTRGEQYF. CDR3 nucleotide sequence: TGTGCCAGCAGCTTAGCCTCAGGGACACGCGGCGAGCAGTACTTC.